The 22 T cell receptor beta chains presented below share a single source sample, sequenced in a study of beta chain features in type 1 diabetes. Study-wide findings and caveats: Shorter TCRB CDR3s, moderately but significantly so, marked every one of the four CD4+ subsets in Type 1 diabetes patients.

Sequencing targeted expressed TCRB transcripts, as all isolated RNA had been reverse transcribed. Data came from immunoSEQ multiplex PCR; TCRdb stores just in-frame clones and leaves some out. The top ten clones hold about 0.028% of a sample with approximately 260,000 clones, over 20% of them seen once. No cognate antigen is known for these TCRs. The sample consisted of naive CD4+ T cells from blood. Receptor source: a woman in her thirties or forties with type 1 diabetes.

This clone has more than one count but fewer than ten. The gene calls are TRBV4-1 and TRBJ2-1, with 8 bases identical to TRBD2. After removal of 2 bases from V and 9 bases from J, the junction contained 12 bases not matched to a gene. The CDR3 sequence is 16 residues long. Germline CDR1 MGHRA, CDR2 YSYEKL. In nucleotides, the CDR3 is TGCGCCAGCAGCCAAATGCCGGGACTAGGGACAATTGAGCAGTTCTTC. This sequence encodes CASSQMPGLGTIEQFF.

This clone was seen a handful of times. This rearrangement joins TRBV27 to TRBJ2-3, with 12 bases fitting TRBD2. The ends lost 3 bases at V and 8 bases at J; junction bases unmatched: 3. Germline CDR1 MNHEY, CDR2 SMNVEV (reference sequence). This CDR3 has 14 amino acids. CDR3 region: CASSLGLAGSTQYF. CDR3 coding DNA: TGTGCCAGCAGTTTGGGACTAGCGGGTAGTACGCAGTATTTT.

This clone was detected a few times. The genes are TRBV9 and TRBJ2-3; 8 nucleotides align to TRBD2. This CDR3 is built from 17 residues. Germline values: CDR1 SGDLS, CDR2 YYNGEE. Trimming removed 4 bases from V and 1 base from J; junction bases left unmatched: 11. The CDR3 spells CASSRGPAGEGTDTQYF. The CDR3 bases are TGTGCCAGCAGCAGGGGTCCAGCGGGAGAGGGCACAGATACGCAGTATTTT.

V is TRBV28 and J is TRBJ2-1, with D uncertain. Germline assignment: CDR1 MDHEN and CDR2 SYDVKM. The CDR3 has 10 residues. Trimming removed 4 bases at V and 9 bases at J, with 4 bases between. The CDR3 reads CASSSGEQFF. CDR3 nucleotide sequence: TGTGCCAGCAGTTCGGGTGAGCAGTTCTTC.

The chain joins TRBV30 to TRBJ1-2; D is perhaps TRBD1 (6 bases). The V gene's germline CDR1 is GTSNPN and CDR2 SVGIG (reference sequence). V lost 3 bases and J 4 bases, leaving 15 bases between the germline ends. The CDR3 sequence is 14 residues long. The CDR3 region is CAWSPWDTFYGYTF. The CDR3 DNA follows: TGTGCCTGGAGCCCATGGGACACCTTCTATGGCTACACCTTC.

This clone was picked up a small number of times. The chain carries TRBV6-5 and TRBJ2-3; 11 bases match TRBD1. V lost 6 bases and J lost 7; bases outside the gene matches: 9. Germline V gives CDR1 MNHEY, CDR2 SVGAGI. This CDR3 is built from 15 residues. CDR3 in amino acids: CASRDRTGGLNTQYF. The CDR3 coding sequence is TGTGCCAGCAGGGATCGGACAGGGGGCCTCAATACGCAGTATTTT.

This clone occurred a few times. The chain uses TRBV23-1 and TRBJ2-1; 8 bases match TRBD1. TRBV23-1 is known as an ORF, though its function is uncertain. Trimming took 6 bases from V and 5 from J; bases not matched to a gene: 9. There are 15 residues in the CDR3. CDR3 sequence reads: CASSLAGQGHNEQFF. The CDR3 DNA follows: TGCGCCAGCAGCCTGGCAGGACAGGGCCACAATGAGCAGTTCTTC.

V gene TRBV7-2 combines with J gene TRBJ1-6, with 8 bases that match TRBD1. Germline CDR1 and CDR2: SGHTA and FQGNSA. V was pared by 6 bases and J by 5 bases, with 3 bases of the junction left unmatched. CDR3 length equals 14 residues. This CDR3 reads CASRDRVHNSPLHF. The CDR3, as DNA: TGTGCCAGCAGGGACAGGGTTCATAATTCACCCCTCCACTTT.

The chain uses TRBV27 and TRBJ1-2; possible D gene TRBD1, 5 bases. The CDR3 contains 14 residues. V was clipped by 4 bases and J by 7 bases, with 16 bases between them. Per germline, CDR1 MNHEY and CDR2 SMNVEV (reference sequence). CDR3 sequence reads: CASSSGRQGSGYTF. The CDR3 DNA reads as TGTGCCAGCAGTTCAGGGAGGCAGGGCTCTGGCTACACCTTC.

The chain joins TRBV25-1 to TRBJ2-3, with 10 bases matching TRBD2. This CDR3 has 16 amino acids. CDR1 is MGHDK, CDR2 SYGVNS, per germline. V shed 3 bases, J shed 5 bases, and the junction held 8 bases outside the gene matches. In DNA, the CDR3 is TGTGCCAGCAGTGATTCTCAGCGGGGGGGCCTAGATACGCAGTATTTT. This codes for CASSDSQRGGLDTQYF. The full variable domain, rest sourced from reference TRBV25-1 and TRBJ2-3, is EADIYQTPRYLVIGTGKKITLECSQTMGHDKMYWYQQDPGMELHLIHYSYGVNSTEKGDLSSESTVSRIRTEHFPLTLESARPSHTSQYLCASSDSQRGGLDTQYFGPGTRLTVL.

The rearrangement uses TRBV5-1 and TRBJ2-1; tentatively, D is TRBD1 (6 bases). This CDR3 has 15 residues. The V end lost 4 bases, the J end lost 0 bases, and 11 bases lay between the germline ends. CDR1 SGHRS and CDR2 YFSETQ come from the germline V gene. CDR3 in amino acids: CASSEDSASYNEQFF. The CDR3 bases are TGCGCCAGCAGCGAGGACAGTGCCTCCTACAATGAGCAGTTCTTC.

This sequence joins TRBV28 and TRBJ2-7, with a tentative D call TRBD1 (6 bases). V was cut by 5 bases and J by 1 base, with 12 bases left in between. This CDR3 is 14 amino acids long. Germline V lookup: CDR1 MDHEN, CDR2 SYDVKM. The CDR3 is CASSPPDRSYEQYF. CDR3 nucleotides: TGTGCCAGCAGTCCCCCGGACAGATCCTACGAGCAGTACTTC.

The chain employs TRBV6-5 and TRBJ1-1; D is possibly TRBD1 (6 bases). CDR3 size: 14 residues. Trimming left V 6 bases short and J 0 bases short, with 11 bases between. Germline V gene lookup returns CDR1 MNHEY and CDR2 SVGAGI. The CDR3 loop is CASRRTVMNTEAFF. For the CDR3, the DNA is TGTGCCAGCAGACGGACAGTAATGAACACTGAAGCTTTCTTT.

The chain recombines TRBV7-2 with TRBJ1-1; D is unclear. CDR1 and CDR2 from the germline V gene are SGHTA and FQGNSA. V was clipped by 5 bases and J by 3 bases, with 16 bases between them. The CDR3 sequence is 15 residues long. The CDR3 loop reads CASSNPHGGYTEAFF. The CDR3 DNA is TGTGCCAGCAGCAATCCCCACGGAGGGTACACTGAAGCTTTCTTT.

V and J are TRBV28 and TRBJ1-5, with 9 bases fitting TRBD1. The germline V gene encodes CDR1 MDHEN and CDR2 SYDVKM. The V segment lost 4 bases and the J segment 7 bases; nucleotides outside the gene matches: 5. The CDR3 has 14 amino acids. As DNA, the CDR3 is TGTGCCAGCAGTTCCCGGACAGGGGAACAGCCCCAGCATTTT. Translation: CASSSRTGEQPQHF.

This clone has just a few counts. The gene calls are TRBV6-6 and TRBJ1-5, with TRBD1 matching 9 bases. The ends lost 5 bases at V and 5 bases at J; junction bases unmatched: 4. The germline V gene has CDR1 MNHNY and CDR2 SVGAGI (reference sequence). The CDR3 sequence is 14 residues long. CDR3 protein: CASSTGGEDQPQHF. The CDR3 DNA is TGTGCCAGCAGTACAGGGGGCGAGGATCAGCCCCAGCATTTT.

The rearrangement links TRBV19 to TRBJ2-3; 9 bases agree with TRBD2. Trimming cost V 3 bases and J 4 bases; bases outside gene matches: 11. This CDR3 has 17 amino acids. The germline V gene has CDR1 LNHDA and CDR2 SQIVND (reference sequence). The CDR3 reads CASSMALAGAQADTQYF. CDR3 DNA sequence: TGTGCCAGTAGTATGGCATTAGCGGGAGCGCAAGCAGATACGCAGTATTTT.

The rearrangement joins TRBV9 to TRBJ2-1; TRBD2 aligns across 10 bases. V lost 0 bases and J lost 9; bases outside the gene matches: 6. CDR1 and CDR2 from the germline V gene are SGDLS and YYNGEE. The CDR3 sequence is 15 residues long. CDR3 loop: CASSVDPSGRGEQFF. The CDR3 DNA reads TGTGCCAGCAGCGTAGATCCTAGCGGGAGAGGTGAGCAGTTCTTC.

The chain recombines TRBV9 with TRBJ2-5; 10 positions agree with TRBD1. Germline lookup yields CDR1 SGDLS and CDR2 YYNGEE. The CDR3 spans 14 residues. J lost 5 bases, V lost 3 bases, and 4 bases had no gene match. The CDR3 nucleotides are TGTGCCAGCAGCGGGGACAGGGGAGGGGAGACCCAGTACTTC. Its protein product is CASSGDRGGETQYF.

In nucleotides, the CDR3 is TGCAGTGCTCCGTACGGTGAAAAACTGTTTTTT. Protein sequence: CSAPYGEKLFF. The chain is built from TRBV20-1 and TRBJ1-4; no clear D. V was pared by 5 bases and J by 7 bases, with 8 bases between. The CDR3 extends over 11 amino acids. Per germline, CDR1 DFQATT and CDR2 SNEGSKA (reference sequence).

This clone was counted a few times. The genes are TRBV11-2 and TRBJ2-1; 9 nucleotides line up with TRBD1. The CDR3 runs to 18 residues. Trimming cost V 0 bases and J 10 bases; bases outside gene matches: 16. The germline CDR1 and CDR2 sequences are SGHAT and FQNNGV. CDR3 coding DNA: TGTGCCAGCAGCTTAGATCGGGGGACAGGGCTGACGTTCTGGGAGCAGTTCTTC. Protein product: CASSLDRGTGLTFWEQFF.

The V and J genes are TRBV9 and TRBJ2-7; tentatively, D is TRBD2 (7 bases). V lost 0 bases and J 2 bases, leaving 18 bases between the germline ends. The CDR3 runs 17 residues. Germline loops: CDR1 SGDLS, CDR2 YYNGEE. The CDR3 spells CASSVAPSGGGPYEQYF. The DNA for the CDR3 is TGTGCCAGCAGCGTAGCTCCTTCGGGGGGCGGTCCCTACGAGCAGTACTTC. Full variable domain (remainder filled in from reference TRBV9 and TRBJ2-7): DSGVTQTPKHLITATGQRVTLRCSPRSGDLSVYWYQQSLDQGLQFLIQYYNGEERAKGNILERFSAQQFPDLHSELNLSSLELGDSALYFCASSVAPSGGGPYEQYFGPGTRLTVT.